This T cell receptor beta chain was documented in a study of regulatory T cells in long-lasting Graves disease. Across the whole study: Graves' cases, newly diagnosed, had used antithyroid drugs under 3 months. Findings of the study overall: Small numbers of samples may have cut accuracy.

Time point described: newly diagnosed GD, antithyroid drugs for less than 3 months. Extracted PBMC RNA gave rise to the TCR library. The length of the CDR3 is 17 residues. Germline lookup yields CDR1 MNHEY and CDR2 SVGEGT. Arm-PCR of CDR3 regions with iRepertoire HTBI primers generated TCR beta libraries. TCRdb reprocessed the multiplex PCR reads via MiXCR and lists one record per CDR3 protein. The sample shows 300,000 to 400,000 distinct CDR3 sequences, 18% of them seen only once. This clonotype was counted ten times or more. The antigen is undetermined. The junction differs from germline at one of its ends, possibly a read error.

The origin of this receptor is a female donor with Graves disease. The sequencing used peripheral blood mononuclear cells (PBMCs), collected at new diagnosis, from a patient treated with antithyroid drugs. This chain joins TRBV6-2 or TRBV6-3 and TRBJ2-3; a possible D gene is TRBD2 (6 bases). For the CDR3, the DNA is TGTGCCAGCAGGTACTCGACGCTTCGAAAGCGGGCAGATACGCAGTATTTT. This gives the protein CASRYSTLRKRADTQYF.